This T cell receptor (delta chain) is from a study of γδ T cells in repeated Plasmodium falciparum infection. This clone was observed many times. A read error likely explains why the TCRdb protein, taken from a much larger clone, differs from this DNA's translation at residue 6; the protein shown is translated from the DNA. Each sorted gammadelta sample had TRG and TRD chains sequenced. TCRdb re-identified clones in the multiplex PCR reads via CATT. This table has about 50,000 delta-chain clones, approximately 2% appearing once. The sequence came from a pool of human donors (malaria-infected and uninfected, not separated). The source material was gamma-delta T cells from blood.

The CDR3 region is CACDPALGDTRETDKLIF. CDR3 nucleotide sequence: TGTGCCTGTGACCCGGCACTGGGGGATACAAGAGAGACCGATAAACTCATCTTT. The chain joins TRDV2 to TRDJ1, with TRDD3 matching 12 bases. This CDR3 is built from 18 residues. Per germline, CDR1 GEAIGNYY and CDR2 EKD. V shed 3 bases, J shed 2 bases, and the junction held 12 bases outside the gene matches.